The clone carrying this TCR beta chain was seen just once. Its antigen is as yet unknown. In the original processing: Filtering differed for immunoSEQ, which gave only junction sequences without quality scores. Clones were read by immunoSEQ multiplex PCR, and TCRdb kept only the in-frame ones, dropping some. V, J and clone size are those of that table, while D and trimming were read from the DNA. The repertoire includes 1.5 million to 2.5 million clones, 85% to 95% of them detected once, and 1.2% sits in the top ten. Naive CD8 cells were CD45RO-negative, positively selected for CCR7, excluding terminally differentiated effector memory CD45RA+ cells. Nashville, Tennessee was home to all donors, who were Caucasian adults. Trimming removed 1 base from V and 3 bases from J; junction bases left unmatched: 6. The CDR3 is made up of 16 amino acids. Germline CDR1 and CDR2: LNHDA and SQIVND (reference sequence).

The data are from a study of shared clonotypes between healthy human individuals. General study findings and limits: Sequencing depth was expected to influence donor clonotype sharing.

The origin of this receptor is a young man in good health. Sequenced material: naive CD8+ T cells sorted from blood. The V gene is TRBV19, the J gene TRBJ2-1, with 7 bases identical to TRBD2. CDR3 sequence reads: CASSIGVAGDYNEQFF. DNA for the CDR3: TGTGCCAGTAGTATAGGTGTAGCGGGCGACTACAATGAGCAGTTCTTC. The variable domain in full, with the rest retrieved from reference TRBV19 and TRBJ2-1, is DGGITQSPKYLFRKEGQNVTLSCEQNLNHDAMYWYRQDPGQGLRLIYYSQIVNDFQKGDIAEGYSVSREKKESFPLTVTSAQKNPTAFYLCASSIGVAGDYNEQFFGPGTRLTVL.